This is a list of T cell receptor beta chains from one sample in a study of T cell responses to AZD1222 COVID-19 vaccine. Generated by immunoSEQ multiplex PCR, the TCRdb table keeps only in-frame clones and is missing some. The sample comprises roughly 110,000 clones, roughly 88% of which are singletons, and around 8% rests with the top ten. This sample comprised peripheral blood, obtained 28 days after the second AZD1222 dose. These receptors were collected from an adult who received the AZD1222 COVID-19 vaccine. CDR3s include the opening cysteine and the closing phenylalanine or tryptophan. The order of the fields is J gene, V gene, clone size, CDR3 protein. Clone size is shown for a subset of rows, as once, few, many or a class of expanded clone.

TRBJ2-3 | TRBV4-1 | NA | CASSHYAQGKESTDTQYF
TRBJ1-2 | TRBV7-2 | NA | CASSPTGYYGYTF
TRBJ1-1 | TRBV7-3 | once | CASRIDRNTEAFF
TRBJ1-5 | TRBV4-3 | few | CASSQDRGNSNQPQHF
TRBJ1-1 | TRBV25-1 | once | CAAARDRGTEAFF
TRBJ1-5 | TRBV6-1 | NA | CASSAGQGKLLDSNQPQHF
TRBJ1-4 | TRBV7-2 | NA | CASKAISGNINEKLFF
TRBJ1-2 | TRBV7-2 | NA | CASSSGTIYYGYTF
TRBJ2-2 | TRBV5-4 | NA | CASSTGQGASNTGELFF
TRBJ2-3 | TRBV19 | NA | CASSITGGGTDTQYF
TRBJ2-3 | TRBV5-4 | once | CASSFNGNWAQYF
TRBJ2-1 | TRBV4-1 | NA | CASSQEPALTYEQFF
TRBJ2-1 | TRBV5-4 | NA | CASSFGDEAEQFF
TRBJ1-4 | TRBV29-1 | NA | CSVGKEAEKLFF
TRBJ1-1 | TRBV6-5 | NA | CASSYQGNTEAFF
TRBJ1-2 | TRBV5-6 | NA | CASSLEYGVEGYGYTF
TRBJ2-3 | TRBV7-7 | NA | CASSFSSLGADTQYF
TRBJ2-5 | TRBV11-2 | NA | CASSSQLHPPETQYF
TRBJ1-1 | TRBV2 | NA | CASTSDGWTEAFF
TRBJ2-3 | TRBV3-1/TRBV3-2 | NA | CASSRGWGRATDTQYF
TRBJ1-3 | TRBV3-1/TRBV3-2 | NA | CASSRQEDTIYF
TRBJ1-2 | TRBV7-9 | NA | CASSLGHRDAGYTF
TRBJ2-6 | TRBV29-1 | NA | CSVDRGLSGANVLTF
TRBJ2-4 | TRBV7-2 | NA | CASSQDRGINIQYF
TRBJ1-2 | TRBV29-1 | NA | CSVGDRARYGYTF
TRBJ1-2 | TRBV6-2/TRBV6-3 | NA | CASSYPVRGYTF
TRBJ2-2 | TRBV15 | once | CATSREAGTTGELFF
TRBJ2-1 | TRBV19 | NA | CASRSMAEGHIYNEQFF
TRBJ2-5 | TRBV7-2 | NA | CASSPQLRAETQYF
TRBJ2-3 | TRBV21-1 | NA | CASSKGLRALSTDTQYF
TRBJ2-3 | TRBV3-1/TRBV3-2 | once | CASSQGRGGTQYF
TRBJ1-6 | TRBV3-1/TRBV3-2 | NA | CASSRLSSYNSPLHF
TRBJ1-5 | TRBV7-9 | few | CASRAGDEINQPQHF
TRBJ1-1 | TRBV19 | NA | CASSMAAGGNTEAFF
TRBJ1-2 | TRBV14 | NA | CASSIGQLLAPTGYTF
TRBJ2-3 | TRBV25-1 | NA | CASTSGAPDTQYF
TRBJ1-1 | TRBV14 | NA | CASSVGNTEAFF
TRBJ2-5 | TRBV12-5 | NA | CASGSDSGGDQFFETQYF
TRBJ2-1 | TRBV9 | NA | CASSVDNRLTDEQFF
TRBJ1-2 | TRBV7-2 | NA | CASSTQTGYNGYTF
TRBJ2-5 | TRBV3-1/TRBV3-2 | NA | CASSQQAQETQYF
TRBJ1-2 | TRBV5-6 | NA | CASSSAPAPDKDYGYTF
TRBJ1-3 | TRBV3-1/TRBV3-2 | once | CASSQATGIYTGNTIYF
TRBJ1-4 | TRBV16 | few | CASSRSTGGPDEKLFF
TRBJ1-4 | TRBV19 | NA | CASSPGIVNEKLFF
TRBJ1-5 | TRBV7-2 | NA | CASSLGQGGQPQHF
TRBJ2-3 | TRBV5-6 | NA | CASSRDRGGTDTQYF
TRBJ2-5 | TRBV5-6 | few | CASSLVQGARQETQYF
TRBJ2-7 | TRBV7-9 | NA | CASSLAGAYEQYF
TRBJ1-1 | TRBV5-1 | NA | CASTETGGEKAFF
TRBJ2-7 | TRBV6-5 | NA | CASSRGQGAREQYF
TRBJ1-6 | TRBV14 | NA | CASSQDRGHSPLHF
TRBJ1-1 | TRBV10-3 | NA | CAISPRAGGTEAFF
TRBJ2-7 | TRBV27 | NA | CASRDRDKAYEQYF
TRBJ1-1 | TRBV18 | NA | CASSPPGGGTEAFF
TRBJ2-2 | TRBV9 | once | CASSVGFSGANTGELFF
TRBJ2-3 | TRBV28 | NA | CASSYIQGLTDTQYF
TRBJ1-2 | TRBV7-8 | once | CASSSTGGHQNYGYTF
TRBJ1-4 | TRBV3-1/TRBV3-2 | NA | CASSPLPWEKLFF
TRBJ2-1 | TRBV3-1/TRBV3-2 | once | CASSRGYGGARDEQFF